One and the same sample provided the 19 T cell receptor beta chains below, sequenced in a study of blood T cell repertoires in COVID-19. Measured with immunoSEQ multiplex PCR; TCRdb has only the in-frame clones, and not every one. The sample has 250,000 to 300,000 clones; 70% to 90% are singletons. Sequencing was performed on PBMCs or T cells enriched from blood (not recorded which). These receptors all stem from a woman aged 50 to 65 who had been exposed to COVID-19.

The rearrangement joins TRBV15 to TRBJ1-6; D may be TRBD1 (6 bases). CDR3 length equals 15 residues. Looked up from germline, CDR1 is LNHNV and CDR2 is YYDKDF (reference sequence). The V gene lost 1 base and the J gene lost 10 bases, with 14 bases spanning the gap. The CDR3: CATSRATGMGSPLHF. DNA of the CDR3: TGTGCCACCAGCAGAGCAACAGGGATGGGATCACCCCTCCACTTT.

This clone was recorded only once. This sequence joins TRBV7-2 and TRBJ2-3; unclear D gene. This CDR3 spans 13 amino acids. The germline gives CDR1 SGHTA, CDR2 FQGNSA. V dropped 1 base and J dropped 8 bases, with 10 bases sitting between them. CDR3 in amino acids: CASSLEQSRTQYF. CDR3 bases: TGTGCCAGCAGCTTAGAGCAATCACGTACGCAGTATTTT.

The CDR3 DNA sequence: TGTGCCAGCAGCTTACGTACAGGACTAGTCCCGTCGGTCCAGTACTTC. Encoded protein: CASSLRTGLVPSVQYF. The gene calls are TRBV11-2 and TRBJ2-5; TRBD2 matches 7 bases. Trimming cost V 2 bases and J 10 bases; bases outside gene matches: 16. Germline V gene data show CDR1 as SGHAT and CDR2 as FQNNGV. CDR3 length: 16 residues.

The gene calls are TRBV19 and TRBJ1-2; 7 bases align to TRBD1. In germline, CDR1 is LNHDA, CDR2 SQIVND (reference sequence). This CDR3 contains 16 residues. V lost 7 bases and J lost 4; bases outside the gene matches: 15. CDR3 protein: CASTPIAGGFGYGYTF. Written as DNA, the CDR3 is TGTGCCAGTACCCCAATCGCAGGGGGGTTTGGCTATGGCTACACCTTC. Using reference TRBV19 and TRBJ1-2 for the parts outside the CDR3, the full variable domain is DGGITQSPKYLFRKEGQNVTLSCEQNLNHDAMYWYRQDPGQGLRLIYYSQIVNDFQKGDIAEGYSVSREKKESFPLTVTSAQKNPTAFYLCASTPIAGGFGYGYTFGSGTRLTVV.

The chain carries TRBV5-1 and TRBJ1-1, with D possibly being TRBD1 (6 bases). V was cut by 4 bases and J by 6 bases, with 16 bases left in between. The V gene's germline CDR1 is SGHRS and CDR2 YFSETQ. The CDR3 loop spans 14 amino acids. CDR3 DNA sequence: TGCGCCAGCAGCGTGGGGGGCAGCCCATCTGAAGCTTTCTTT. Translated: CASSVGGSPSEAFF.

The chain links TRBV5-1 to TRBJ2-3; D might be TRBD1 (5 bases). This CDR3 contains 13 residues. Germline values: CDR1 SGHRS, CDR2 YFSETQ. Trimming pared 2 bases from V and 6 bases from J, leaving 10 bases between. The DNA for the CDR3 is TGCGCCAGCAGCTTACGTGGGGCCGATACGCAGTATTTT. Protein: CASSLRGADTQYF.

The chain couples TRBV27 to TRBJ2-2, with a weak D call TRBD2 (6 bases). The CDR3 covers 12 residues. Germline CDR1 is MNHEY and CDR2 is SMNVEV (reference sequence). V lost 10 bases and J lost 6, with 12 bases in between. Written as DNA, the CDR3 is TGTGCCACGGGACTTCTTCCCGGGGAGCTGTTTTTT. Amino acids: CATGLLPGELFF.

The gene calls are TRBV18 and TRBJ1-3; maybe TRBD1 (6 bases). CDR1 is KGHSH and CDR2 is LQKENI in the germline V gene. The V end lost 6 bases, the J end lost 0 bases, and 15 bases lay between the germline ends. This CDR3 region has 16 residues. The CDR3 protein is CASSPGARGSGNTIYF. The CDR3 DNA reads as TGTGCCAGCTCCCCAGGGGCTAGAGGCTCTGGAAACACCATATATTTT.

This chain connects TRBV19 to TRBJ1-1; TRBD1 matches 9 bases. The CDR3 runs to 15 residues. Germline values: CDR1 LNHDA, CDR2 SQIVND (reference sequence). With V trimmed by 1 base and J by 5 bases, 5 bases remained unmatched. Written as DNA, the CDR3 is TGTGCCAGTAGTATAGGGACAGGGGATTTGACTGAAGCTTTCTTT. Translation gives CASSIGTGDLTEAFF.

The rearrangement joins TRBV14 to TRBJ2-1, with TRBD1 identical over 7 bases. The CDR3 extends over 20 amino acids. Germline CDR1 and CDR2: SGHDN and FVKESK. Losses at the gene ends were 4 bases for V and 1 base for J; bases not matched to a gene: 19. CDR3 nucleotides: TGTGCCAGCAGCCCCAACCCCCAGACAGGGATCAGACCTTCCTACAATGAGCAGTTCTTC. Translating gives CASSPNPQTGIRPSYNEQFF.

The chain employs TRBV29-1 and TRBJ2-5, with D possibly matching TRBD2 (5 bases). The germline V gene encodes CDR1 SQVTM and CDR2 ANQGSEA. CDR3 size: 11 residues. The V end lost 4 bases, the J end lost 5 bases, and 8 bases lay between the germline ends. The CDR3 DNA reads TGCAGCGTTGGACTAATGGAGACCCAGTACTTC. Protein sequence: CSVGLMETQYF.

This clone showed up just a few times. The same CDR3 can be traced to other DNA sequences in this sample. CDR3 in amino acids: CASSSDRGTEAFF. CDR3 DNA: TGTGCCAGCAGCTCGGACAGGGGGACTGAAGCTTTCTTT. The rearrangement uses TRBV7-3 and TRBJ1-1; 10 bases align to TRBD1. The ends lost 4 bases at V and 5 bases at J; junction bases unmatched: 1. CDR3 length equals 13 residues. Germline CDR1 SGHTA, CDR2 FQGTGA.

V is TRBV18 and J is TRBJ2-2, with D maybe TRBD1 (7 bases). V was clipped by 3 bases and J by 0 bases, with 11 bases between them. The CDR3 length is 16 residues. Germline CDR1 and CDR2: KGHSH and LQKENI. CDR3 loop: CASSPQGGSNTGELFF. In DNA, the CDR3 is TGTGCCAGCTCACCGCAGGGGGGATCGAACACCGGGGAGCTGTTTTTT. The whole variable domain, filled in from reference TRBV18 and TRBJ2-2, reads NAGVMQNPRHLVRRRGQEARLRCSPMKGHSHVYWYRQLPEEGLKFMVYLQKENIIDESGMPKERFSAEFPKEGPSILRIQQVVRGDSAAYFCASSPQGGSNTGELFFGEGSRLTVL.

A single count supports this clone. J is TRBJ2-5 and V is TRBV30; TRBD2 matches 7 bases. In germline, CDR1 is GTSNPN, CDR2 SVGIG (reference sequence). This CDR3 has 13 amino acids. Trimming cost V 2 bases and J 7 bases; bases outside gene matches: 7. This CDR3 is CAWSPSGVGTQYF. DNA of the CDR3: TGTGCCTGGAGTCCTAGCGGAGTCGGGACCCAGTACTTC.

The genes are TRBV2 and TRBJ2-2; D might be TRBD2 (5 bases). Trimming shortened V by 10 bases and J by 8 bases, and 17 bases separated the two germline ends. The CDR3 runs to 13 residues. Germline CDR1 SNHLY, CDR2 FYNNEI. The CDR3 DNA reads TGTGCCACCAAACCTGGGGAGACGGGGGAGCTGTTTTTT. Its protein is CATKPGETGELFF.

The CDR3: CASSSLSGGTGTQYF. Here the CDR3 DNA reads TGTGCCAGCAGTAGTCTTAGCGGGGGGACGGGTACGCAGTATTTT. This chain joins TRBV6-2 or TRBV6-3 and TRBJ2-3; 10 bases agree with TRBD2. The germline V gene encodes CDR1 MNHEY and CDR2 SVGEGT. The V segment lost 5 bases and the J segment 8 bases; nucleotides outside the gene matches: 10. This CDR3 comprises 15 residues.

The chain is built from TRBV5-6 and TRBJ2-7, with D perhaps TRBD1 (6 bases). The CDR3 contains 15 residues. V shed 3 bases and J shed 3 bases, with 16 bases lying between them. From germline, CDR1 is SGHDT and CDR2 YYEEEE. Here the CDR3 reads CASSSPGHGYYEQYF. The CDR3 DNA sequence: TGTGCCAGCAGCTCTCCGGGACACGGTTACTACGAGCAGTACTTC.

The V gene is TRBV9, the J gene TRBJ1-2; D is ambiguous. The germline V gene encodes CDR1 SGDLS and CDR2 YYNGEE. This CDR3 comprises 16 residues. The ends were cut back, 4 bases at V and 3 bases at J, with 19 bases in the middle. The CDR3 DNA reads as TGTGCCAGCAGCCCCTTTGTCGGGTTAACCGACTATGGCTACACCTTC. Protein sequence: CASSPFVGLTDYGYTF. Using reference TRBV9 and TRBJ1-2 for the parts outside the CDR3, the full variable domain is DSGVTQTPKHLITATGQRVTLRCSPRSGDLSVYWYQQSLDQGLQFLIQYYNGEERAKGNILERFSAQQFPDLHSELNLSSLELGDSALYFCASSPFVGLTDYGYTFGSGTRLTVV.

The genes are TRBV10-3 and TRBJ2-1, with D unresolved. Germline V gene lookup returns CDR1 ENHRY and CDR2 SYGVKD. The CDR3 is 11 amino acids. With 6 bases removed from V and 8 bases from J, the gap between germline ends came to 8 bases. The CDR3 coding sequence is TGTGCCATCAGGTTCGCGGATGAGCAGTTCTTC. It encodes CAIRFADEQFF.